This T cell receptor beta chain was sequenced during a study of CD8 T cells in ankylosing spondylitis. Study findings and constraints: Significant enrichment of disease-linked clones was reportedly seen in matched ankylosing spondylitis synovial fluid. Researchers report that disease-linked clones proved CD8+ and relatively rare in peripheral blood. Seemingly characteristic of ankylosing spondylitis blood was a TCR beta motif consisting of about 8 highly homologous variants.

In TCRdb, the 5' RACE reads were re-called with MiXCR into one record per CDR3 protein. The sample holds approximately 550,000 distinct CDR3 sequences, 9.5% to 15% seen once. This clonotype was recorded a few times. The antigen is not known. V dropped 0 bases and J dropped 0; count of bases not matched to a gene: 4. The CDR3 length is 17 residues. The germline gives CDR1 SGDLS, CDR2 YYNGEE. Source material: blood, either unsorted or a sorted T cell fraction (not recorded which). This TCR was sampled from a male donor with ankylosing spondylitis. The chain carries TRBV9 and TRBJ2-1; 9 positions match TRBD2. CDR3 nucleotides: TGTGCCAGCAGCGTAGGACTAGCGGCGAGCTCCTACAATGAGCAGTTCTTC. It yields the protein CASSVGLAASSYNEQFF.